A single sample is the source of the 14 T cell receptor beta chains below, sequenced in a study of breast tumors, draining lymph nodes, adjacent tissues. Using its own MiXCR run on the multiplex PCR reads, TCRdb lists one record per CDR3 protein. The profile shows about 140,000 distinct CDR3 sequences, roughly 33% of them singletons. Breast cancer patients provided tissue from their axillary draining lymph nodes. The sequenced sample was axillary lymph node tissue. The source of these receptors is a female donor with breast cancer. Some clones in this sample may be carry-over from other donors' samples.

The table lists this clonotype with many counts. This chain connects TRBV5-5 to TRBJ1-2, with TRBD1 matching over 7 bases. Unmatched junction bases numbered 7, after V lost 6 bases and J lost 5 bases. The CDR3 is 13 residues long. Looked up from germline, CDR1 is SGHKS and CDR2 is YYEKEE (reference sequence). DNA for the CDR3: TGTGCCAGCAACCCGGGACAGTTGTATGGCTACACCTTC. Protein product: CASNPGQLYGYTF.

In the case of this clonotype: At one boundary the junction diverges from the germline segment, which might be a read error. V usage is TRBV7-4 and J usage is TRBJ1-2; tentative D call: TRBD1 (5 bases). Germline V lookup: CDR1 SGHVT, CDR2 SQSDAQ. CDR3 length: 15 amino acids. The CDR3 DNA is TGTGCCAGCAGCCAAAGGGTCAGGGTGGAAAATGGCTACCCCTTC. Its protein product is CASSQRVRVENGYPF.

This clonotype was found a few times. V usage is TRBV6-6 and J usage is TRBJ1-5; D is possibly TRBD1 (5 bases). The CDR3 spans 18 residues. V lost 5 bases to trimming and J lost 0 bases, with 20 bases between them. Per the germline V gene, CDR1 is MNHNY and CDR2 is SVGAGI (reference sequence). CDR3 loop: CASSHDAEGSYSNQPQHF. DNA of the CDR3: TGTGCCAGCAGTCACGACGCTGAGGGGTCCTATAGCAATCAGCCCCAGCATTTT.

This clonotype was detected only a few times. V gene TRBV5-1 combines with J gene TRBJ1-1; D is unclear. The CDR3 contains 13 residues. Trimming took 2 bases from V and 1 from J, leaving 6 bases between them. Germline V CDR1 and CDR2: SGHRS, YFSETQ. CDR3 bases: TGCGCCAGCAGCTTTACAGCGAACACTGAAGCTTTCTTT. Translated, it gives CASSFTANTEAFF.

In regard to this clonotype: This CDR3 fails to terminate in the conserved phenylalanine or tryptophan, so it likely reflects a read error. This chain joins TRBV7-9 and TRBJ1-1; no clear D gene. Trimming took 5 bases from V and 1 from J, leaving 11 bases between them. The germline V gene has CDR1 SEHNR and CDR2 FQNEAQ (reference sequence). The CDR3 spans 14 residues. The CDR3 nucleotides read TGTGCCAGCAGCGACCGAGTTGGGAACACTGAAGCTTTCCTT. It encodes CASSDRVGNTEAFL.

This clonotype showed up many times. At one of its ends the junction is not consistent with the germline gene, which may arise from a read error. V gene TRBV6-5 combines with J gene TRBJ1-2, with unresolved D. The germline V gene encodes CDR1 MNHEY and CDR2 SVGAGI. The CDR3 is 14 amino acids. The CDR3 reads CASSHSRQIYGYTF. CDR3 DNA sequence: TGTGCCAGCAGTCACTCGAGGCAGATCTATGGCTACACCTTC.

This clonotype showed up just once. The V call is TRBV29-1, the J call TRBJ1-6, with TRBD1 identical over 9 bases. Per germline, CDR1 SQVTM and CDR2 ANQGSEA. The CDR3 spans 14 residues. J gave up 9 bases and V 3 bases, and 6 bases lay outside the gene matches. The CDR3 bases are TGCAGCGTTGAGGGGACAGGGAGAGGTTCACCCCTCCACTTT. Residues: CSVEGTGRGSPLHF. The variable domain in full, with the rest retrieved from reference TRBV29-1 and TRBJ1-6, is SAVISQKPSRDICQRGTSLTIQCQVDSQVTMMFWYRQQPGQSLTLIATANQGSEATYESGFVIDKFPISRPNLTFSTLTVSNMSPEDSSIYLCSVEGTGRGSPLHFGNGTRLTVT.

This clonotype was seen only a few times. The chain has TRBV10-1 and TRBJ2-2, with a weak D call TRBD2 (5 bases). CDR3 length: 15 residues. Trimming pared 4 bases from V and 4 bases from J, leaving 13 bases between. Germline V lookup: CDR1 WNHNN, CDR2 SYGVQD (reference sequence). The CDR3 bases are TGCGCCAGCAGTGCGGGCCGAGAGGGCACCGGGGAGCTGTTTTTT. It translates to CASSAGREGTGELFF.

A few counts support this clonotype. The genes are TRBV7-2 and TRBJ1-1; TRBD1 is a possible D gene (5 bases). The V gene lost 7 bases and the J gene lost 0 bases, with 12 bases spanning the gap. This CDR3 has 14 amino acids. Looked up from germline, CDR1 is SGHTA and CDR2 is FQGNSA. The CDR3 nucleotides read TGTGCCAGCACCGAGGGACGGATGAACACTGAAGCTTTCTTT. As protein: CASTEGRMNTEAFF.

This clonotype is categorized as medium-sized. V usage is TRBV30 and J usage is TRBJ1-6; D might be TRBD1 (6 bases). The V gene's germline CDR1 is GTSNPN and CDR2 SVGIG (reference sequence). This CDR3 is built from 12 residues. Trimming took off 2 bases at V and 10 bases at J, with 9 bases between the two ends. CDR3 residues: CAWSLTGSPLHF. The CDR3 DNA reads as TGTGCCTGGAGTTTGACAGGATCACCCCTCCACTTT.

This clonotype was counted ten times or more. The V gene is TRBV5-5, the J gene TRBJ2-7; D is uncertain. CDR3 length: 13 amino acids. V lost 0 bases and J 3 bases, leaving 7 bases between the germline ends. Germline lookup yields CDR1 SGHKS and CDR2 YYEKEE (reference sequence). CDR3 sequence reads: CASSLDSYYEQYF. The CDR3 coding sequence is TGTGCCAGCAGCTTGGATAGTTACTACGAGCAGTACTTC.

This clonotype turned up a few times. This sequence joins TRBV5-4 and TRBJ2-5; tentatively, D is TRBD2 (6 bases). The germline V and J ends were trimmed by 2 bases and 5 bases, with 16 bases remaining between them. This CDR3 is built from 15 residues. Germline V gene lookup returns CDR1 SGHNT and CDR2 YYREEE (reference sequence). In nucleotides, the CDR3 is TGTGCCAGCAGCTTTGGCGGGGCGGCAGTGGAGACCCAGTACTTC. The encoded protein is CASSFGGAAVETQYF.

This chain connects TRBV7-7 to TRBJ2-1, with 9 nucleotides matching TRBD2. The CDR3 extends over 14 amino acids. Germline CDR1 is SSHAT and CDR2 is FNYEAQ (reference sequence). The CDR3 DNA reads as TGTGCTAGAGCCTCGCGGGGGGGCTGGAATGAGCAGTTCTTC. It translates to CARASRGGWNEQFF.

This clonotype was counted ten times or more. This chain uses TRBV19 with TRBJ1-2; TRBD1 aligns across 8 bases. The V segment lost 9 bases and the J segment 8 bases; nucleotides outside the gene matches: 8. There are 12 residues in the CDR3. Per germline, CDR1 LNHDA and CDR2 SQIVND (reference sequence). The CDR3 region is CASQTGARGYTF. The CDR3 region has the DNA TGTGCCAGCCAGACAGGGGCTCGGGGCTACACCTTC.